One sample yielded the 2 T cell receptor beta chains listed below, sequenced in a study of cytomegalovirus exposure and HLA in healthy donors (dated by TCRdb to 2015 to 2018). To prepare the library, the immunoSEQ multiplex PCR assay was applied. For the multiplex PCR, a mixture combining 60 forward primers for TCR Vbeta segments and 13 reverse primers for TCR Jbeta segments was used. Here the immuneACCESS table is served through TCRdb, limited to in-frame sequences with V and J called. Missing clones are a known gap in these copies; in checked studies unresolved V genes cover under half, and the rest lacks a known reason. Here the sample has tens of thousands of clones; roughly nine tenths occur a single time. Around 8% of the sample is held by the ten biggest clonotypes. The sample consisted of PBMCs. The source of these receptors is a woman aged 40 to 50 in good health and CMV-seropositive.

V and J are TRBV2 and TRBJ2-1; D gene unclear. This CDR3 region has 16 residues. Germline CDR1 reads SNHLY; CDR2 reads FYNNEI. Deletions cut 2 bases from V and 6 bases from J, with 17 bases between. Here the CDR3 reads CASSENRMGRVNEQFF. The DNA of the CDR3 is TGTGCCAGCAGTGAAAATAGGATGGGTCGGGTCAATGAGCAGTTCTTC. The full variable domain, in which reference TRBV2 and TRBJ2-1 provide the parts outside the CDR3, is EPEVTQTPSHQVTQMGQEVILRCVPISNHLYFYWYRQILGQKVEFLVSFYNNEISEKSEIFDDQFSVERPDGSNFTLKIRSTKLEDSAMYFCASSENRMGRVNEQFFGPGTRLTVL.

V usage is TRBV6-5 and J usage is TRBJ1-2; TRBD1 matches 7 bases. Losses at the gene ends were 8 bases for V and 3 bases for J; bases not matched to a gene: 6. The CDR3 contains 13 residues. CDR1 is MNHEY, CDR2 SVGAGI, per germline. CDR3 protein: CASATGVDYGYTF. The CDR3 coding sequence is TGTGCCAGCGCCACAGGGGTTGACTATGGCTACACCTTC.